This TCR beta chain was sequenced during a study of tissue T cells after allogeneic stem cell transplantation. A remark on this clone: Its antigen is still unknown. Genes here carry mouse names. The read falls 1 residue short of the CDR3 end, and the missing part is taken from the germline J gene.

Study-wide points: Some tissue clones might be persisting host cells; their alloreactivity or antigen specificity was not determined. Across patients, clones rarely overlapped, yet motif clusters were shared tissue-specifically.

V was pared by 3 bases and J by 0 bases, with 1 base of the junction left unmatched. Per the germline V gene, CDR1 is GKSSPN and CDR2 is SITVG. The CDR3 loop spans 14 amino acids. Sequencing of TCRbeta CDR3 at survey depth gave sequences and template counts. The data were produced by immunoSEQ multiplex PCR, yet TCRdb's version contains in-frame clones alone and is incomplete. The profile shows about 21,000 clones, 60% to 80% of them singletons. This chain connects TRBV31 to TRBJ2-3; 9 nucleotides line up with TRBD1. The sequenced material came from blood. The receptor comes from a female BALB/c mouse in good health. The mice in this strain carry MHC haplotype H2-d. The DNA read from the CDR3 is TGTGCCTGGAGACAGGGGGCTAGTGCAGAAACGCTGTAT. It is translated as CAWRQGASAETLY. The entire CDR3 protein reads CAWRQGASAETLYF. Complete variable domain (other parts from reference TRBV31 and TRBJ2-3): AQTIHQWPVAEIKAVGSPLSLGCTIKGKSSPNLYWYWQATGGTLQQLFYSITVGQVESVVQLNLSASRPKDDQFILSTEKLLLSHSGFYLCAWRQGASAETLYFGSGTRLTVL.